The rows below give T cell receptor beta chains drawn from one sample of a study of shared clonotypes between healthy human individuals. Clones were read by immunoSEQ multiplex PCR, and TCRdb kept only the in-frame ones, dropping some. The sample consists of about a million clones, 70% to 85% of them appearing once. Sequenced material: memory CD4+ T cells from PBMCs. These receptors came from a man between 18 and 35 years old in good health. Some clones in this sample may be carry-over from other donors' samples. Both conserved end residues are part of each CDR3. A D gene is named only where the DNA matches it firmly. Where a row states a size, it is once, few, many or the class of an expanded clone; other rows omit it.

D: TRBD2
J: TRBJ2-5
size: once
V: TRBV9
length: 16
CDR3: CASSVGQASGWETQYF
DNA: TGTGCCAGCAGCGTAGGCCAGGCTAGCGGGTGGGAGACCCAGTACTTC

D: TRBD2
J: TRBJ2-3
size: many
V: TRBV28
length: 13
CDR3: CASSLSGREVQYF
DNA: TGTGCCAGCAGTTTAAGCGGGAGGGAGGTGCAGTATTTT

D: TRBD1
J: TRBJ1-5
size: many
V: TRBV15
length: 14
CDR3: CATSREQGAQPQHF
DNA: TGTGCCACCAGCAGGGAACAGGGGGCCCAGCCCCAGCATTTT

D: -
J: TRBJ1-2
size: -
V: TRBV5-4
length: 13
CDR3: CASSPPRSYGYTF
DNA: TGTGCCAGCAGCCCTCCCAGGTCCTATGGCTACACCTTC

D: TRBD1
J: TRBJ2-7
size: few
V: TRBV2
length: 12
CDR3: CASRDRVYEQYF
DNA: TGTGCCAGCAGGGACAGGGTCTACGAGCAGTACTTC

D: -
J: TRBJ2-1
size: -
V: TRBV15
length: 13
CDR3: CATSRGPLNEQFF
DNA: TGTGCCACCAGCAGAGGGCCACTGAATGAGCAGTTCTTC

D: TRBD1
J: TRBJ2-5
size: -
V: TRBV7-2
length: 16
CDR3: CASSPPGGQGGETQYF
DNA: TGTGCCAGCAGCCCTCCCGGGGGACAGGGAGGCGAGACCCAGTACTTC

D: -
J: TRBJ2-5
size: few
V: TRBV4-3
length: 15
CDR3: CASSLRVQRMGTQYF
DNA: TGCGCCAGCAGCCTCCGCGTACAGCGGATGGGGACCCAGTACTTC

D: TRBD1
J: TRBJ1-2
size: -
V: TRBV28
length: 15
CDR3: CASSLFGTGVYGYTF
DNA: TGTGCCAGCAGTTTATTTGGGACAGGGGTCTATGGCTACACCTTC

D: -
J: TRBJ2-3
size: -
V: TRBV20-1
length: 10
CDR3: CSAVRDTQYF
DNA: TGCAGTGCTGTAAGAGATACGCAGTATTTT

D: TRBD2
J: TRBJ2-7
size: -
V: TRBV5-5
length: 13
CDR3: CASSGTSGYEQYF
DNA: TGTGCCAGCAGCGGTACTAGCGGCTACGAGCAGTACTTC

D: -
J: TRBJ1-1
size: -
V: TRBV5-1
length: 15
CDR3: CASSLSGWSDTEAFF
DNA: TGCGCCAGCAGCTTATCGGGGTGGAGCGACACTGAAGCTTTCTTT

D: -
J: TRBJ2-1
size: -
V: TRBV4-3
length: 15
CDR3: CASSLKKSSYNEQFF
DNA: TGCGCCAGCAGCCTTAAAAAAAGCTCCTACAATGAGCAGTTCTTC

D: -
J: TRBJ2-7
size: few
V: TRBV2
length: 14
CDR3: CASSVRLQGGEQYF
DNA: TGTGCCAGCAGTGTTCGGCTCCAAGGGGGGGAGCAGTACTTC

D: TRBD1
J: TRBJ2-7
size: -
V: TRBV5-8
length: 14
CDR3: CASSSSGTGYEQYF
DNA: TGTGCCAGCAGCTCCTCCGGGACAGGGTACGAGCAGTACTTC

D: TRBD2
J: TRBJ2-3
size: once
V: TRBV5-8
length: 16
CDR3: CASSLSTSGLPDTQYF
DNA: TGTGCCAGCAGCTTGTCGACTAGCGGATTGCCAGATACGCAGTATTTT

D: -
J: TRBJ1-1
size: few
V: TRBV11-2
length: 13
CDR3: CASSAYRGTEAFF
DNA: TGTGCCAGCTCTGCCTATCGGGGGACTGAAGCTTTCTTT

D: -
J: TRBJ1-3
size: many
V: TRBV11-2
length: 15
CDR3: CASSRGQTPGNTIYF
DNA: TGTGCCAGCAGTCGCGGACAGACCCCTGGAAACACCATATATTTT

D: TRBD1
J: TRBJ1-5
size: -
V: TRBV18
length: 13
CDR3: CASSRDSGQPQHF
DNA: TGTGCCAGCTCACGGGACAGTGGTCAGCCCCAGCATTTT

D: TRBD2
J: TRBJ2-7
size: -
V: TRBV28
length: 15
CDR3: CASNPLAGGSYEQYF
DNA: TGTGCCAGCAACCCTCTAGCGGGAGGCTCCTACGAGCAGTACTTC

D: TRBD1
J: TRBJ2-7
size: -
V: TRBV7-3
length: 13
CDR3: CASSLGQNYEQYF
DNA: TGTGCCAGCAGCTTGGGACAGAACTACGAGCAGTACTTC

D: -
J: TRBJ1-2
size: -
V: TRBV4-1
length: 13
CDR3: CASSSTGMGGYTF
DNA: TGCGCCAGCAGCAGCACAGGGATGGGGGGCTACACCTTC

D: -
J: TRBJ2-7
size: -
V: TRBV9
length: 14
CDR3: CASSVGNQPHEQYF
DNA: TGTGCCAGCAGCGTAGGAAATCAGCCCCACGAGCAGTACTTC

D: -
J: TRBJ2-7
size: -
V: TRBV4-3
length: 13
CDR3: CASSQDRTHEQYF
DNA: TGCGCCAGCAGCCAAGATAGGACTCACGAGCAGTACTTC

D: TRBD2
J: TRBJ2-1
size: few
V: TRBV28
length: 14
CDR3: CASNPPGLAAEQFF
DNA: TGTGCCAGCAATCCCCCGGGACTAGCGGCTGAGCAGTTCTTC

D: -
J: TRBJ1-4
size: -
V: TRBV5-1
length: 14
CDR3: CASSPTLNPEKLFF
DNA: TGCGCCAGCAGCCCCACTTTGAACCCGGAAAAACTGTTTTTT

D: -
J: TRBJ1-5
size: -
V: TRBV7-9
length: 14
CDR3: CATSPGYSNQPQHF
DNA: TGTGCCACCTCTCCTGGGTATAGCAATCAGCCCCAGCATTTT

D: -
J: TRBJ2-1
size: once
V: TRBV5-1
length: 16
CDR3: CASSLGAASPYNEQFF
DNA: TGCGCCAGCAGCTTGGGTGCGGCCAGTCCCTACAATGAGCAGTTCTTC

D: -
J: TRBJ2-4
size: -
V: TRBV6-6
length: 14
CDR3: CASSSRSKIDIQYF
DNA: TGTGCCAGCAGTTCCCGCTCCAAGATAGACATTCAGTACTTC

D: -
J: TRBJ1-3
size: -
V: TRBV30
length: 11
CDR3: CAWSEENTIYF
DNA: TGTGCCTGGAGTGAGGAGAACACCATATATTTT

D: -
J: TRBJ2-1
size: once
V: TRBV9
length: 13
CDR3: CASSVAGADEQFF
DNA: TGTGCCAGCAGCGTTGCCGGTGCGGATGAGCAGTTCTTC

D: TRBD1
J: TRBJ1-1
size: -
V: TRBV18
length: 15
CDR3: CASSPGQEMNTEAFF
DNA: TGTGCCAGCTCACCCGGACAGGAGATGAACACTGAAGCTTTCTTT

D: TRBD1
J: TRBJ1-1
size: -
V: TRBV6-5
length: 14
CDR3: CASSQTGTVTEAFF
DNA: TGTGCCAGCAGCCAGACAGGGACGGTAACTGAAGCTTTCTTT

D: TRBD1
J: TRBJ1-5
size: -
V: TRBV27
length: 18
CDR3: CASSTPPGQGYSNQPQHF
DNA: TGTGCCAGCTCCACACCACCGGGACAGGGTTATAGCAATCAGCCCCAGCATTTT

D: -
J: TRBJ1-1
size: few
V: TRBV29-1
length: 12
CDR3: CSVELGTTEAFF
DNA: TGCAGCGTTGAATTGGGGACCACTGAAGCTTTCTTT

D: -
J: TRBJ2-6
size: -
V: TRBV27
length: 19
CDR3: CASSTHRYRASSGANVLTF
DNA: TGTGCCAGCAGTACCCACAGATACAGGGCTAGCTCTGGGGCCAACGTCCTGACTTTC

D: TRBD2
J: TRBJ2-7
size: -
V: TRBV10-3
length: 17
CDR3: CAISQGLAGGTTYEQYF
DNA: TGTGCCATCAGCCAAGGACTAGCGGGAGGGACGACCTACGAGCAGTACTTC

D: TRBD2
J: TRBJ2-5
size: -
V: TRBV5-6
length: 14
CDR3: CASSRLAGEETQYF
DNA: TGTGCCAGCAGCCGACTAGCGGGGGAAGAGACCCAGTACTTC